This TCR beta chain was captured in a study of blood T cell repertoires in COVID-19. Study-wide context: COVID-19 samples collected from the United States, Italy and Spain covered acute and convalescent phases. T cells, B-cell-depleted T cells, or PBMCs supplied cDNA or gDNA.

As originally analysed: Estimation of nucleated cell counts relied on the amplification of reference gene primers. The protocol was immunoSEQ multiplex PCR, while the TCRdb copy is restricted to in-frame clones and leaves out a portion. The V and J calls and clone size are taken from that table; D and trimming were inferred from the DNA. This sample carries under 100,000 clones, more than 75% of them seen once, and the ten largest clones take roughly a tenth. CDR3 length equals 16 residues. V was shortened by 0 bases and J by 8 bases, with 20 bases between the two germline ends. Germline V gene lookup returns CDR1 SGDLS and CDR2 YYNGEE.

This clonotype was obtained from a man between 60 and 70 years old with acute or convalescent COVID-19. The rearrangement links TRBV9 to TRBJ1-2, with D perhaps matching TRBD1 (6 bases). The sequenced material came from peripheral blood. The CDR3 sequence is CASSVDHGTTDGGYTF. CDR3 nucleotide sequence: TGTGCCAGCAGCGTAGACCACGGGACAACAGACGGGGGCTACACCTTC.